The source of this T cell receptor (beta chain) is a study of shared clonotypes between healthy human individuals. The CDR3 is 14 amino acids. CDR1 and CDR2 (germline): GTSNPN, SVGIG (reference sequence). The V gene end was trimmed by 3 bases and the J gene end by 7 bases; junction bases not matched to a gene: 7. Using immunoSEQ multiplex PCR, the repertoire was profiled, and TCRdb retains in-frame clones only, with some absent. The sample lists over 1.4 million clones, approximately 97% seen once, with 1% to 1.5% in the top ten. This TCR derives from a man aged 30 to 45 in good health. The rearrangement links TRBV30 to TRBJ2-7, with 12 bases that match TRBD1. The sequenced sample was naive CD4+ T cells sorted from blood. Subset given: CD45RA+ positively selected. CDR3 coding DNA: TGTGCCTGGAGCACCGGGACAGGGGGCTGGGAGCAGTACTTC. It yields the protein CAWSTGTGGWEQYF.